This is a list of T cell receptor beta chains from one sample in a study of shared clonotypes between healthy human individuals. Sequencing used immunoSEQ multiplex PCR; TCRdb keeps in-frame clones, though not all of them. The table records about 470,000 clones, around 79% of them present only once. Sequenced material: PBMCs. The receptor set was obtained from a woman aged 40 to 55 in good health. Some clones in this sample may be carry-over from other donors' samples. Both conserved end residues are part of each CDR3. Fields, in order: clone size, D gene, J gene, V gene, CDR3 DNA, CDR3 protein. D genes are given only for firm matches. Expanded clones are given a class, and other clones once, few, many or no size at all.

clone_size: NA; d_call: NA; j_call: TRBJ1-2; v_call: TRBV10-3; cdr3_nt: TGTGCCATCAGTGAGTCCACCTATGGCTACACCTTC; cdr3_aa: CAISESTYGYTF
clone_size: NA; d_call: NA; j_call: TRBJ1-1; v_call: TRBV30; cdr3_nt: TGTGCCTGGAGTGCGGGATTCCCGGGAGACACTGAAGCTTTCTTT; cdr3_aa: CAWSAGFPGDTEAFF
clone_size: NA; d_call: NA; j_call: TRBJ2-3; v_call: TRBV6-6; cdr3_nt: TGTGCCAGCAGCCTCACCCAACCTGGCACAGATACGCAGTATTTT; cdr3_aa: CASSLTQPGTDTQYF
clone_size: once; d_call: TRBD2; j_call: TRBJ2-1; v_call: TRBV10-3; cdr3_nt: TGTGCCATCAGTGAGTCGTTTAGCGGGACTAGCGGGAGCCTTGAGCAGTTCTTC; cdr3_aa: CAISESFSGTSGSLEQFF
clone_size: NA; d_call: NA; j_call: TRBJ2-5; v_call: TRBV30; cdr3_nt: TGTGCCTGGAGTGTAGGGACAACCCAAGAGACCCAGTACTTC; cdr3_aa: CAWSVGTTQETQYF
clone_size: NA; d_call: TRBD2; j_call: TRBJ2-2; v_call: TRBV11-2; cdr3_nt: TGTGCCAGCAGCCCCAGTAGCGGGCCTGGGACCGGGGAGCTGTTTTTT; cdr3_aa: CASSPSSGPGTGELFF
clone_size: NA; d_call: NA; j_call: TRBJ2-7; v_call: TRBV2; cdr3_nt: TGTGCCAGCAGTGAAGCCCTCTACGAGCAGTACTTC; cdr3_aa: CASSEALYEQYF
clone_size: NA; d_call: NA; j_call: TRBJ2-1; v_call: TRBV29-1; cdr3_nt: TGCAGCGTTGAAAAGGGGGTATCCTACAATGAGCAGTTCTTC; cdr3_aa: CSVEKGVSYNEQFF
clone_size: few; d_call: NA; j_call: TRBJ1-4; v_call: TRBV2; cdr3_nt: TGTGCCAGCAGCGGAGCCGCGGCTAATGAAAAACTGTTTTTT; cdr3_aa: CASSGAAANEKLFF
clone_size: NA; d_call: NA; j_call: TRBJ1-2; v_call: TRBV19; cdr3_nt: TGTGCCAGTAGCCTCTCCTCTGCGAGGATGTGGGGCTACACCTTC; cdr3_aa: CASSLSSARMWGYTF
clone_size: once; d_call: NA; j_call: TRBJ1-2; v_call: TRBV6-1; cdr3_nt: TGTGCCAGCCGACAGACCTGGGATGGCTATGGCTACACCTTC; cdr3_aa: CASRQTWDGYGYTF
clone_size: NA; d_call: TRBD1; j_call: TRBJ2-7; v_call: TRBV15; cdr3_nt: TGTGCCACCAGTGTAGGGGGCGCTTCCTACGAGCAGTACTTC; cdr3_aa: CATSVGGASYEQYF
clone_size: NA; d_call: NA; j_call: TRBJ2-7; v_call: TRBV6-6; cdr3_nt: TGTGCCAGCAGCCAACAAGTTTCCTACGAGCAGTACTTC; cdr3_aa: CASSQQVSYEQYF
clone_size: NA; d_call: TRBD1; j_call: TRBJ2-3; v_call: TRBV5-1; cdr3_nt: TGCGCCAGCAGCTCGACCATGACAGGGGCTCGCACAGATACGCAGTATTTT; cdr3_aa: CASSSTMTGARTDTQYF
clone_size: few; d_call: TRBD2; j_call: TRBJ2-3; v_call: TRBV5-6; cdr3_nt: TGTGCCAGCAGCTCCCTAGCGGGGGACACAGATACGCAGTATTTT; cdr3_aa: CASSSLAGDTDTQYF
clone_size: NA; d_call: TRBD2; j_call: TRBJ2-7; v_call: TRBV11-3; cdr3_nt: TGTGCCAGCAGCTTAGAGCGGGAGAGCGAGCAGTACTTC; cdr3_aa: CASSLERESEQYF
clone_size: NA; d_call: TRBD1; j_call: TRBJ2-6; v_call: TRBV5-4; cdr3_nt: TGTGCCAGCAGCACACAGGGGAGCTCTGGGGCCAACGTCCTGACTTTC; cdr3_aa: CASSTQGSSGANVLTF
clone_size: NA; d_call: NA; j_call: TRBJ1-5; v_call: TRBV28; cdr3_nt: TGTGCCAGCAGTCATGACCAGAATCGGCCCCAGCATTTT; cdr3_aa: CASSHDQNRPQHF
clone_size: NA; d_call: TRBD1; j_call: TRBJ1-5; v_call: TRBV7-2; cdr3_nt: TGTGCCAGCAGCCCGACAGGGGATCAGCCCCAGCATTTT; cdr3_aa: CASSPTGDQPQHF
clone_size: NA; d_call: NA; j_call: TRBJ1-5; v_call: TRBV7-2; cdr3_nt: TGTGCCAGCAGCTCGGTGGGCCTTAGCGATCAGCCCCAGCATTTT; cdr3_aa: CASSSVGLSDQPQHF
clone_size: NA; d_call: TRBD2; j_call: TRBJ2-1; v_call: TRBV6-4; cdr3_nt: TGTGCCAGCAGTGACTCAGCGGGGAAGTACAATGAGCAGTTCTTC; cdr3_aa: CASSDSAGKYNEQFF
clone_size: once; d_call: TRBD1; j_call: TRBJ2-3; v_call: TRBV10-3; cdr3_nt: TGTGCCACTTCCGGGACAGGGGATTCAGATACGCAGTATTTT; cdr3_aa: CATSGTGDSDTQYF
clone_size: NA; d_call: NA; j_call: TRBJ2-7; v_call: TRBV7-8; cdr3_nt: TGTGCCAGCAGCCCCGCGGGCAGAAGAGGCTCCTACGAGCAGTACTTC; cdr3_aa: CASSPAGRRGSYEQYF
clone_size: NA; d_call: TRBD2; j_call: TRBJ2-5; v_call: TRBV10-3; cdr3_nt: TGTGCCTCGCTCGGCGGGAGAGGTCCCCAAGAGACCCAGTACTTC; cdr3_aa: CASLGGRGPQETQYF
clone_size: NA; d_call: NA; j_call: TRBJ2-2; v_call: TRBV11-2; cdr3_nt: TGTGCCAGCAGCTTATGGGGGGCTTGGAACACCGGGGAGCTGTTTTTT; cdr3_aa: CASSLWGAWNTGELFF
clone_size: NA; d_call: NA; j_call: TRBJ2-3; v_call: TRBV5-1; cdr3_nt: TGCGCCAGCAGCTTGAAAGGGGGTTCTAGCAGAATAGCAGATACGCAGTATTTT; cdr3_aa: CASSLKGGSSRIADTQYF
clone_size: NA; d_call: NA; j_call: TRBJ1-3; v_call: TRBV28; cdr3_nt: TGTGCCAGCAGTGCTCCAATGGGGGACTTTGCTGGAAACACCATATATTTT; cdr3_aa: CASSAPMGDFAGNTIYF
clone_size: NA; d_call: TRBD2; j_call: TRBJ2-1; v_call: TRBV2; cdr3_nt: TGTGCCAGCAGTAGCGGGGCAGACAATGAGCAGTTCTTC; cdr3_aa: CASSSGADNEQFF
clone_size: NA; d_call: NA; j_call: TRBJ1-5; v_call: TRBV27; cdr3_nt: TGTGCCAGCCTGCTCGAGGAACAGAGCAATCAGCCCCAGCATTTT; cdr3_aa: CASLLEEQSNQPQHF
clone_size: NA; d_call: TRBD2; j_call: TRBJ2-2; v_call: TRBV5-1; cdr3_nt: TGCGCCAGCAGCTTGGATAGGGGAGGGACCGGGGAGCTGTTTTTT; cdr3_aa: CASSLDRGGTGELFF
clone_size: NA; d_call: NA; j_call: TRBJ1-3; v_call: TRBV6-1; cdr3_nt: TGTGCCGGTACGTCGTACTCTGGAAACACCATATATTTT; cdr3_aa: CAGTSYSGNTIYF
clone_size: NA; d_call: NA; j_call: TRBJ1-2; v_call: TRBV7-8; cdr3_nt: TGTGCCAGCAGCGCGGCGCGGGGAGGGGGAACGGGCCTAAGTGGCTACACCTTC; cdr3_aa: CASSAARGGGTGLSGYTF
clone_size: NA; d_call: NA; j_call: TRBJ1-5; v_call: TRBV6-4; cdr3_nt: TGTGCCAGCAGTGACGGTGGGAAACAGCCCCAGCATTTT; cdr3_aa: CASSDGGKQPQHF
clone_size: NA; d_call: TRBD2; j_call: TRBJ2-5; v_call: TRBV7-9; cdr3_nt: TGTGCCAGCAGCCGGACTAGCGCCGTGTCCCAGTACTTC; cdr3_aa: CASSRTSAVSQYF
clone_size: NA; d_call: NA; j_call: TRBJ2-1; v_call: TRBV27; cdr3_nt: TGTGCCAGCAGTTTATCAGCCGGGACACACAATGAGCAGTTCTTC; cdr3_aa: CASSLSAGTHNEQFF
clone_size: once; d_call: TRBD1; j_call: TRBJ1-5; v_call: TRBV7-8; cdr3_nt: TGTGCCAGCAGCTTAGATCGGCAGGGGGGACAGCCCCAGCATTTT; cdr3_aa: CASSLDRQGGQPQHF
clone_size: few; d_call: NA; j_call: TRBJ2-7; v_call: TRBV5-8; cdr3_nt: TGTGCCAGCAGCCCAACGGGACACACCTGGCGGGACACCTACGAGCAGTACTTC; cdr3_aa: CASSPTGHTWRDTYEQYF